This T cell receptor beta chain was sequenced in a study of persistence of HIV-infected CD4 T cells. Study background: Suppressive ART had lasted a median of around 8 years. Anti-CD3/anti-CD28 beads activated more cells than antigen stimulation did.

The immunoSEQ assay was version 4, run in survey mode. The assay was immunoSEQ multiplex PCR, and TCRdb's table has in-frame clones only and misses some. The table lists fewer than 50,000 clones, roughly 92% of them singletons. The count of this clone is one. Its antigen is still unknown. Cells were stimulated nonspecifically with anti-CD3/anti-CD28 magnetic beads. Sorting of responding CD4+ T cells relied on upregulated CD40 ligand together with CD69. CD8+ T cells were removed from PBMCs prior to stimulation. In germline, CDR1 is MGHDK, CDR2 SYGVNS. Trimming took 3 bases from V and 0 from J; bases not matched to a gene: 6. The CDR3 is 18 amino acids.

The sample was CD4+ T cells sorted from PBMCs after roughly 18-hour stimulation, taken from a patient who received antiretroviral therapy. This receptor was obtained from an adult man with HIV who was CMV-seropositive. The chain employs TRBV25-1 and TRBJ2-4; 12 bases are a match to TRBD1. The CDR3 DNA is TGTGCCAGCAGTGACGGGACAGGGGGCTTTCTAGCCAAAAACATTCAGTACTTC. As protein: CASSDGTGGFLAKNIQYF.